This T cell receptor beta chain was identified in a study of identifying expanded T cells in peripheral blood. Points from the study as a whole: Over approximately two and four weeks, about 15 and 19 clones changed, versus roughly 1.1 between replicates. Across healthy donors, higher total template counts meant significantly greater roughly 2-week count variance.

Concerning this clone itself: The antigen is not known.

Only in-frame clones appear in the TCRdb table, and some are missing; sequencing was by immunoSEQ multiplex PCR. The repertoire consists of some 54,000 clones, with approximately 80% occurring once and the leading ten covering around 15%. Germline V lookup: CDR1 MNHEY, CDR2 SMNVEV (reference sequence). With 6 bases clipped from V and 4 bases from J, the junction kept 10 bases outside the gene matches. The CDR3 contains 15 residues. Healthy donors had no documented immune events, such as infections, while sampled. The TCR sequence derives from a person aged 18 to 75 in good health. The chain recombines TRBV27 with TRBJ1-2; 8 positions agree with TRBD1. Sample: blood. CDR3 amino acids: CASSRSQGESYGYTF. CDR3 nucleotide sequence: TGTGCCAGCAGCCGCTCACAGGGGGAGAGCTATGGCTACACCTTC.